This T cell receptor beta chain was profiled in a study of T-cell reconstitution after alpha-beta-depleted transplantation in children. General study results and limits: At day 60, the high TCRbeta diversity found in some patients originated from recipient T cells and thymic progenitors that had survived. Reportedly, roughly two months post-transplant, alpha-beta T cells arose from several hundred expanded graft clones.

Regarding this clonotype: Its antigen is unknown. A much larger clone lies a single base off, so this may be a read error.

Preparation of the TCRbeta library was carried out with unique molecular identifiers. TCRdb re-called the PCR reads through MiXCR, storing one row per CDR3 protein. The sample shows approximately 290,000 distinct CDR3 sequences, around a tenth of them seen only once. The CDR3 is made up of 19 amino acids. CDR1 MNHEY and CDR2 SVGAGI come from the germline V gene. This specimen consisted of peripheral blood, obtained 180 days after TCRalphabeta/CD19-depleted stem cell transplant. The receptor comes from a male patient between 2 and 10 years old who had a stem cell transplant for chronic granulomatous disease, so the T cells may come from the graft donor. This chain uses TRBV6-5 with TRBJ2-1, with 16 positions matching TRBD2. CDR3 in amino acids: CASSYGTSGRAGSHNEQFF. Here the CDR3 DNA reads TGTGCCAGCAGTTACGGGACTAGCGGGAGGGCCGGCTCCCACAATGAGCAGTTCTTC.